This TCR beta chain was found in a study of T cell responses to AZD1222 COVID-19 vaccine. Germline V gives CDR1 SGHRS, CDR2 YFSETQ. The J segment lost 0 bases and the V segment lost 3 bases, leaving 5 bases of the junction unmatched. The CDR3 has 16 amino acids. Measured with immunoSEQ multiplex PCR; TCRdb has only the in-frame clones, and not every one. The data contain over 120,000 clones, approximately 90% of them seen just once; the ten biggest clones take up over 3%. The receptor's source is an adult in good health. This chain links TRBV5-1 with TRBJ2-7; 11 bases map to TRBD2. Sequenced here: peripheral blood, sampled on day 0 of AZD1222 vaccination. CDR3: CASSWGLAESSYEQYF. The CDR3 DNA reads as TGCGCCAGCAGCTGGGGACTAGCGGAGAGCTCCTACGAGCAGTACTTC.